The rows below give T cell receptor beta chains drawn from one sample of a study of CD8 T cells in ankylosing spondylitis. TCRdb reprocessed the 5' RACE reads with MiXCR, giving one entry per CDR3 protein. The table includes roughly 180,000 distinct CDR3 sequences, over 10% detected once. The sequencing input was blood, either unsorted or a sorted T cell fraction (not recorded which). All receptors derive from a female donor with ankylosing spondylitis or in good health (not recorded which). CDR3s include the opening cysteine and the closing phenylalanine or tryptophan. The order of the fields is V gene, D gene, clone size, J gene, CDR3 DNA, CDR3 protein. The D gene is left open where the match is weak. A clone size is listed for some rows: how often the clone was seen (once, few, many), or a class if it is expanded.

TRBV5-1	TRBD2	.	TRBJ2-1	TGCGCCAGCAGCATCTGGGGACTAGCGGACAATGAGCAGTTCTTC	CASSIWGLADNEQFF
TRBV6-2/TRBV6-3	TRBD1	many	TRBJ1-5	TGTGCCAGCAGTATCCGGGACAGGGGGCATCAGCCCCAGCATTTT	CASSIRDRGHQPQHF
TRBV20-1	TRBD1	many	TRBJ2-1	TGCAGTGCTAGAAGGGGACAGGGGGCGCAGCGGTCCTACAATGAGCAGTTCTTC	CSARRGQGAQRSYNEQFF
TRBV28	.	.	TRBJ2-1	TGTGCCAGCAGCTACCCCCGGGCAGGCATGTTCTTC	CASSYPRAGMFF
TRBV9	.	many	TRBJ2-1	TGTGCCAGCAGCGCTCCCGAGGCGACAAAGCCCGATGAGCAGTTCTTC	CASSAPEATKPDEQFF
TRBV28	.	many	TRBJ1-3	TGTGCCAGCAGAGCTGGAAACACCATATATTTT	CASRAGNTIYF
TRBV20-1	.	.	TRBJ2-3	TGCAGTGCAGGGGCTAGCCCCGGTCCAGATACGCAGTATTTT	CSAGASPGPDTQYF
TRBV28	.	many	TRBJ2-1	TGTGCCAGCAGTTACCTAGACTTCTCCTACAATGAGCAGTTCTTC	CASSYLDFSYNEQFF
TRBV20-1	TRBD2	.	TRBJ2-1	TGCAGTGCTAGGGGATCGATTCTAGCGGGAGTCTACAATGAGCAGTTCTTC	CSARGSILAGVYNEQFF
TRBV4-3	TRBD2	many	TRBJ2-3	TGCGCCAGCAGCCGGGTAGCGGGAGAGACAGATACGCAGTATTTT	CASSRVAGETDTQYF
TRBV6-2/TRBV6-3	.	many	TRBJ1-5	TGTGCCAGCAATCCCCCGGGGAGCAATCAGCCCCAGCATTTT	CASNPPGSNQPQHF
TRBV6-2/TRBV6-3	TRBD1	.	TRBJ2-2	TGTGCCAGCAGTTACGGTTTCGGACAGGGTGATGCCGGGGAGCTGTTTTTT	CASSYGFGQGDAGELFF
TRBV11-2	TRBD2	.	TRBJ2-2	TGTGCCAGCAGCCCGGCCCTCTTAGGGCTAGCGGGGACGATTACCGGGGAGCTGTTTTTT	CASSPALLGLAGTITGELFF
TRBV6-5	.	few	TRBJ2-1	TGTGCCAGCAGTTACGGGCAAGGGGGTGAGCAGTTCTTC	CASSYGQGGEQFF
TRBV19	TRBD1	.	TRBJ2-2	TGTGCCAGTAGTAAGGACAGGGTACTTTTAAGCGGCGGGGAGCTGTTTTTT	CASSKDRVLLSGGELFF
TRBV20-1	TRBD1	.	TRBJ1-2	TGCAGTGCTAGAGCGGGGACAGGGGATTATGGCTACACCTTC	CSARAGTGDYGYTF
TRBV5-1	.	many	TRBJ1-1	TGCGCCAGCAGCCCTCGGACAGCTAGGGTGGTGAACACTGAAGCTTTCTTT	CASSPRTARVVNTEAFF
TRBV27	TRBD2	many	TRBJ2-1	TGTGCCAGCAGTCCTTTGGGCGGGAGCATTAACGATGAGCAGTTCTTC	CASSPLGGSINDEQFF
TRBV30	.	few	TRBJ1-1	TGTGCCTGGAGGGAACTTCTGTCGGGTGAAGCTTTCTTT	CAWRELLSGEAFF
TRBV27	TRBD2	many	TRBJ2-7	TGTGCCAGCAGTTTATACGCTCCAGCGGGACTCCACGAGCAGTACTTC	CASSLYAPAGLHEQYF
TRBV7-2	.	.	TRBJ2-1	TGTGCCAGCAGCCCTCCGGGTCTGCGGATCAGCAATGAGCAGTTCTTC	CASSPPGLRISNEQFF
TRBV20-1	TRBD1	many	TRBJ1-1	TGCAGTGCTAGAGATCAAAAGGGAGACAGGGGTTTTTGGAACACTGAAGCTTTCTTT	CSARDQKGDRGFWNTEAFF
TRBV11-3	.	.	TRBJ2-5	TGTGCCAGCAGCTTAGGTAGCCCGAGAGGAGAGACCCAGTACTTC	CASSLGSPRGETQYF
TRBV27	TRBD1	.	TRBJ2-6	TGTGCCAGCAGTAAACAGGGGGCCGCGGTGGGGGCCAACGTCCTGACTTTC	CASSKQGAAVGANVLTF
TRBV5-1	.	many	TRBJ2-1	TGCGCCAGCAGCCTACAGCGACGCGTCCCAGACTCTAACAATGAGCAGTTCTTC	CASSLQRRVPDSNNEQFF
TRBV5-1	TRBD1	few	TRBJ2-5	TGCGCCAGCAGCAAAGGACAGGGGGATACCCAGTACTTC	CASSKGQGDTQYF
TRBV20-1	TRBD2	.	TRBJ2-1	TGCAGTGCCCCGGGGGGGCTAGCGGGAAGCAATGAGCAGTTCTTC	CSAPGGLAGSNEQFF
TRBV29-1	TRBD1	.	TRBJ2-1	TGCAGCGTTGAAGGCCCCAGGGGGCGCGAGCAGTTCTTC	CSVEGPRGREQFF
TRBV6-5	.	.	TRBJ2-1	TGTGCCAGCAGTTACTCTTTGGGGGAGCGGTACAATGAGCAGTTCTTC	CASSYSLGERYNEQFF
TRBV3-1	TRBD2	many	TRBJ2-7	TGTGCCAGCACTCGGTCGGCGGGAGGGGCATACGAGCAGTACTTC	CASTRSAGGAYEQYF
TRBV7-7	TRBD1	.	TRBJ2-5	TGTGCCAGCAGCTCAGGGACAGGGATCGGAGAGACCCAGTACTTC	CASSSGTGIGETQYF